Below, 8 T cell receptor beta chains from the same sample are listed, as sequenced in a study of lymphopenia after photon versus proton radiotherapy. Libraries were prepared by immunoSEQ multiplex PCR; TCRdb keeps only in-frame clonotypes and omits some of them. Of 60,000 to 75,000 clones in the sample, more than 75% were seen once. The material sequenced was peripheral blood, taken from a patient treated with photon-based radiotherapy. The receptors stem from a man in his forties with gastric cancer.

This clone appeared a single time. V and J are TRBV5-1 and TRBJ1-4; the D is unclear. Germline CDR1 is SGHRS and CDR2 is YFSETQ. The CDR3 extends over 16 amino acids. Between the trimmed V and J ends, which lost 4 bases and 0 bases, there was a span of 13 bases. CDR3 region: CASSPGSGATNEKLFF. For the CDR3, the DNA is TGCGCCAGCAGCCCCGGGAGTGGTGCAACTAATGAAAAACTGTTTTTT.

V is TRBV6-4 and J is TRBJ1-4; 8 bases are a match to TRBD1. The J segment lost 8 bases and the V segment lost 0 bases, leaving 5 bases of the junction unmatched. Germline V gives CDR1 MRHNA, CDR2 SNTAGT. The CDR3 is 15 amino acids. The CDR3 DNA reads TGTGCCAGCAGTGACTCGACCAGGACAGGGGAAAAACTGTTTTTT. Translating gives CASSDSTRTGEKLFF.

This chain uses TRBV19 with TRBJ2-3, with D maybe TRBD2 (5 bases). Between the trimmed V and J ends, which lost 6 bases and 6 bases, there was a span of 16 bases. Germline V gene data show CDR1 as LNHDA and CDR2 as SQIVND (reference sequence). This CDR3 is 14 amino acids long. This chain's CDR3 is CASSITAPGDTQYF. The DNA of the CDR3 is TGTGCCAGTAGCATTACGGCGCCGGGGGATACGCAGTATTTT.

The rearrangement links TRBV27 to TRBJ2-3; TRBD1 might be the D (6 bases). Per the germline V gene, CDR1 is MNHEY and CDR2 is SMNVEV (reference sequence). V dropped 10 bases and J dropped 4 bases, with 18 bases sitting between them. The CDR3 is 14 amino acids. Here the CDR3 reads CATKSGRGSDTQYF. The CDR3 bases are TGTGCCACCAAATCCGGCAGGGGATCAGATACGCAGTATTTT.

This clone was found once. The V and J genes are TRBV6-1 and TRBJ1-2, with a possible D match to TRBD1 (6 bases). V lost 5 bases and J 0 bases, leaving 10 bases between the germline ends. The CDR3 consists of 14 residues. The germline gives CDR1 MNHNS, CDR2 SASEGT. CDR3 region: CASSTGHPNYGYTF. In nucleotides, the CDR3 is TGTGCCAGCAGTACGGGACACCCTAACTATGGCTACACCTTC.

The rearrangement links TRBV9 to TRBJ2-1, with D maybe TRBD2 (5 bases). The CDR3 contains 15 residues. V lost 0 bases and J 0 bases, leaving 7 bases between the germline ends. Germline-derived CDR1 and CDR2 are SGDLS and YYNGEE. The CDR3 sequence is CASSVGLLSYNEQFF. CDR3 coding DNA: TGTGCCAGCAGCGTAGGACTACTCTCCTACAATGAGCAGTTCTTC.

This rearrangement joins TRBV19 to TRBJ1-2, with a tentative D call TRBD1 (6 bases). Germline CDR1 LNHDA, CDR2 SQIVND (reference sequence). There are 17 residues in the CDR3. Trimming took off 3 bases at V and 3 bases at J, with 20 bases between the two ends. The CDR3 loop reads CASSMFRDGRGDYGYTF. CDR3 DNA: TGTGCCAGTAGTATGTTTCGGGACGGCAGGGGAGACTATGGCTACACCTTC.

The chain combines TRBV6-1 with TRBJ1-1; D unresolved. The CDR3 has 10 residues. Germline CDR1 is MNHNS and CDR2 is SASEGT. Trimming left V 2 bases short and J 11 bases short, with 6 bases between. The CDR3 DNA sequence: TGTGCCAGCAGTGAAAGGCGCGCTTTCTTT. It translates to CASSERRAFF.